This T cell receptor beta chain is drawn from a study of T cell responses to AZD1222 COVID-19 vaccine. The repertoire was sequenced with immunoSEQ multiplex PCR; TCRdb's copy has only in-frame clones and lacks some. The sample lists over 85,000 clones, almost 90% occurring once. Germline V gene data show CDR1 as MNHEY and CDR2 as SMNVEV (reference sequence). Trimming took off 0 bases at V and 7 bases at J, with 7 bases between the two ends. The CDR3 contains 14 residues. The clonotype comes from an adult in good health. This rearrangement joins TRBV27 to TRBJ1-6; D is perhaps TRBD1 (5 bases). Sequencing used peripheral blood, obtained on day 0 of AZD1222 vaccination. The CDR3 reads CASSLSAGNSPLHF. The DNA of the CDR3 is TGTGCCAGCAGTTTATCCGCAGGGAATTCACCCCTCCACTTT.